The 17 T cell receptor beta chains given below trace back to one sample, sequenced in a study of breast tumors, draining lymph nodes, adjacent tissues (dated by TCRdb to between 2015 and 2016). Library generation was performed with multiplex PCR. TCRdb shows the sequencer as Illumina HiSeq 2000. TCRdb ran its own pipeline on the public reads, namely fastp trimming at Q25 and MiXCR clone calling, and kept in-frame beta chains. Identical CDR3 protein sequences are pooled into one entry, listed with their most common genes and DNA. A total of roughly 80,000 distinct CDR3 sequences appear in this sample, around 20% of them only once. The ten largest clones take up around 2.5% of the sample. The lymph node samples were taken from the axillary draining lymph nodes of breast cancer patients. Sequencing used axillary lymph node tissue. These receptors were obtained from a female donor with breast cancer. Some clones in this sample may be carry-over from other donors' samples.

The CDR3 DNA reads TGTGCCAGCAGTTCCCGGACTAGCGGGAGGCCAGGGGACGAGCAGTACTTC. Translation: CASSSRTSGRPGDEQYF. V and J are TRBV27 and TRBJ2-7, with 14 bases fitting TRBD2. Germline loops: CDR1 MNHEY, CDR2 SMNVEV (reference sequence). The V and J ends lost 4 bases and 5 bases, in that order; junction bases with no gene match: 10. The CDR3 runs 17 residues.

This clonotype is categorized as medium-sized. The chain links TRBV20-1 to TRBJ2-7; D may be TRBD2 (5 bases). In germline, CDR1 is DFQATT, CDR2 SNEGSKA (reference sequence). This CDR3 has 16 amino acids. The V end lost 0 bases, the J end lost 0 bases, and 15 bases lay between the germline ends. The CDR3 is CSARDPTNPSSYEQYF. CDR3 nucleotide sequence: TGCAGTGCTAGAGACCCGACTAACCCTAGCTCCTACGAGCAGTACTTC.

This clonotype was seen many times. The junction departs from the called germline gene at one end, perhaps through a read error. The V and J genes are TRBV7-7 and TRBJ2-5; D is tentatively TRBD1 or TRBD2 (5 bases each). Germline V lookup: CDR1 SSHAT, CDR2 FNYEAQ (reference sequence). The CDR3 contains 15 residues. The CDR3 is CASSLEWGYQETQYF. The CDR3 region has the DNA TGTGCTAGCAGCTTAGAATGGGGGTACCAAGAGACCCAGTACTTC. Full variable domain (remainder filled in from reference TRBV7-7 and TRBJ2-5): GAGVSQSPRYKVTKRGQDVTLRCDPISSHATLYWYQQALGQGPEFLTYFNYEAQPDKSGLPSDRFSAERPEGSISTLTIQRTEQRDSAMYRCASSLEWGYQETQYFGPGTRLLVL.

The table lists this clonotype with many counts. The chain combines TRBV20-1 with TRBJ2-1; TRBD1 aligns across 7 bases. Germline-derived CDR1 and CDR2 are DFQATT and SNEGSKA (reference sequence). Germline trimming cut 6 bases from V and 2 bases from J; bases unmatched to any gene: 7. CDR3 size: 14 residues. The CDR3 DNA sequence: TGCAGTGCCCAGAAAGGACAGGCCTACAATGAGCAGTTCTTC. Its protein product is CSAQKGQAYNEQFF.

In the case of this clonotype: This may be a read error: a much more frequent sequence differs by one nucleotide. The rearrangement joins TRBV4-3 to TRBJ1-2, with D unclear. The CDR3 loop spans 15 amino acids. Germline CDR1 LGHNA, CDR2 YSLEER. The CDR3 region has the DNA TGCGCCCGCAGCCAAGATAGTTATCTTAACTATGGCTACACCTTC. This gives the protein CARSQDSYLNYGYTF.

The sample holds many counts of this clonotype. This chain connects TRBV29-1 to TRBJ2-7, with 7 positions matching TRBD1. This CDR3 comprises 13 residues. With 7 bases clipped from V and 5 bases from J, the junction kept 11 bases outside the gene matches. Germline V gene lookup returns CDR1 SQVTM and CDR2 ANQGSEA. This CDR3 reads CSARDSLAHEQYF. The CDR3 DNA reads TGCAGCGCAAGGGACAGTCTTGCCCACGAGCAGTACTTC.

This clonotype was observed at least ten times. This chain uses TRBV7-2 with TRBJ1-5; unclear D gene. The CDR3 length is 15 residues. Germline V lookup: CDR1 SGHTA, CDR2 FQGNSA. With 3 bases removed from V and 0 bases from J, the gap between germline ends came to 9 bases. The CDR3 DNA follows: TGTGCCAGCAGCTTCGGTTCAGGTAGCAATCAGCCCCAGCATTTT. Protein sequence: CASSFGSGSNQPQHF. Full variable domain (remainder filled in from reference TRBV7-2 and TRBJ1-5): GAGVSQSPSNKVTEKGKDVELRCDPISGHTALYWYRQSLGQGLEFLIYFQGNSAPDKSGLPSDRFSAERTGGSVSTLTIQRTQQEDSAVYLCASSFGSGSNQPQHFGDGTRLSIL.

A few counts support this clonotype. The chain employs TRBV6-5 and TRBJ2-2, with 7 bases aligning to TRBD1. The V gene end was trimmed by 6 bases and the J gene end by 4 bases; junction bases not matched to a gene: 11. The CDR3 totals 16 residues. Per germline, CDR1 MNHEY and CDR2 SVGAGI. DNA of the CDR3: TGTGCCAGCAGGTGGTATAGAGGGGGCGGCACCGGGGAGCTGTTTTTT. It codes for CASRWYRGGGTGELFF.

V and J are TRBV28 and TRBJ2-1, with 7 bases identical to TRBD2. Germline trimming cut 5 bases from V and 6 bases from J; bases unmatched to any gene: 10. Germline V gene lookup returns CDR1 MDHEN and CDR2 SYDVKM. This CDR3 has 15 residues. CDR3 loop: CASSAPGLTVNEQFF. The CDR3 DNA reads TGTGCCAGCAGTGCCCCGGGACTAACGGTCAATGAGCAGTTCTTC. The full variable domain, its missing parts supplied by reference TRBV28 and TRBJ2-1, is DVKVTQSSRYLVKRTGEKVFLECVQDMDHENMFWYRQDPGLGLRLIYFSYDVKMKEKGDIPEGYSVSREKKERFSLILESASTNQTSMYLCASSAPGLTVNEQFFGPGTRLTVL.

The rearrangement joins TRBV18 to TRBJ2-7; weak D call: TRBD2 (6 bases). The CDR3 contains 16 residues. The germline V gene encodes CDR1 KGHSH and CDR2 LQKENI. The V gene lost 3 bases and the J gene lost 6 bases, with 21 bases spanning the gap. CDR3 bases: TGTGCCAGCTCACCTCAGTCTGACCCAGGAGGGCCCGAGCAGTACTTC. This translates into CASSPQSDPGGPEQYF.

This clonotype was found a few times. CDR3 in DNA: TGTGCCAGCAGCTTAAGGCTAGCGGGAGGAGGGGATACGCAGTATTTT. Its translation: CASSLRLAGGGDTQYF. The chain has TRBV7-2 and TRBJ2-3; 11 bases match TRBD2. The CDR3 runs to 16 residues. The V gene end was trimmed by 2 bases and the J gene end by 6 bases; junction bases not matched to a gene: 7. The germline CDR1 and CDR2 sequences are SGHTA and FQGNSA.

This clonotype was recorded at least ten times. The gene calls are TRBV12-3 or TRBV12-4 and TRBJ1-5; TRBD1 might be the D (5 bases). The CDR3 sequence is 15 residues long. V lost 6 bases and J 1 base, leaving 13 bases between the germline ends. The CDR3 DNA reads TGTGCCAGCAGCCCTGAGCAGGGCAGCAATCAGCCCCAGCATTTT. It yields the protein CASSPEQGSNQPQHF.

A note on this clonotype: Possible read error: a much larger clone is one base away. This rearrangement joins TRBV7-7 to TRBJ2-3, with D hard to call. Germline V gene lookup returns CDR1 SSHAT and CDR2 FNYEAQ (reference sequence). The CDR3 spans 13 residues. CDR3 protein: CASSFLTVDTQYF. DNA of the CDR3: TGTGCTAGCAGCTTTCTAACAGTCGATACGCAGTATTTT.

This clonotype was detected ten times or more. The chain is built from TRBV19 and TRBJ2-2; 11 nucleotides align to TRBD2. The CDR3 sequence is 16 residues long. J was trimmed by 4 bases and V by 2 bases; bases with no gene match: 3. Germline V lookup: CDR1 LNHDA, CDR2 SQIVND (reference sequence). The CDR3 DNA reads as TGTGCCAGTAGTATATTAGCGGGAGGGGGCACCGGGGAGCTGTTTTTT. This translates into CASSILAGGGTGELFF. Looking up the rest from reference TRBV19 and TRBJ2-2 gives the full variable domain: DGGITQSPKYLFRKEGQNVTLSCEQNLNHDAMYWYRQDPGQGLRLIYYSQIVNDFQKGDIAEGYSVSREKKESFPLTVTSAQKNPTAFYLCASSILAGGGTGELFFGEGSRLTVL.

With regard to this clonotype: This may arise from a read error, as a much more abundant clone is one base away. This chain joins TRBV24-1 and TRBJ2-5; 7 nucleotides line up with TRBD2. Trimming removed 7 bases from V and 5 bases from J; junction bases left unmatched: 6. Germline values: CDR1 KGHDR, CDR2 SFDVKD. The CDR3 contains 13 residues. CDR3 amino acids: CATSAGEGETQYF. In DNA form, the CDR3 reads TGTGCCACCAGCGCGGGAGAGGGGGAGACCCAGTACTTC.

The V call is TRBV18, the J call TRBJ2-7; the D gene could be TRBD1 or TRBD2 (5 bases each). The length of the CDR3 is 14 residues. CDR1 and CDR2 (germline): KGHSH, LQKENI. Trimming shortened V by 3 bases and J by 0 bases, and 9 bases separated the two germline ends. CDR3 amino acids: CASSPRDGSYEQYF. The CDR3 bases are TGTGCCAGCTCACCCCGGGACGGCTCCTACGAGCAGTACTTC.

This clonotype has at least ten counts. This chain connects TRBV4-2 to TRBJ2-7; TRBD2 matches at 8 bases. This CDR3 has 15 amino acids. The V gene's germline CDR1 is LGHNA and CDR2 YNFKEQ. V trimming: 4 bases; J trimming: 3 bases; junction bases outside the gene matches: 8. The CDR3: CASSREAGAGYEQYF. The CDR3 bases are TGTGCCAGCAGCCGGGAAGCGGGAGCAGGCTACGAGCAGTACTTC.